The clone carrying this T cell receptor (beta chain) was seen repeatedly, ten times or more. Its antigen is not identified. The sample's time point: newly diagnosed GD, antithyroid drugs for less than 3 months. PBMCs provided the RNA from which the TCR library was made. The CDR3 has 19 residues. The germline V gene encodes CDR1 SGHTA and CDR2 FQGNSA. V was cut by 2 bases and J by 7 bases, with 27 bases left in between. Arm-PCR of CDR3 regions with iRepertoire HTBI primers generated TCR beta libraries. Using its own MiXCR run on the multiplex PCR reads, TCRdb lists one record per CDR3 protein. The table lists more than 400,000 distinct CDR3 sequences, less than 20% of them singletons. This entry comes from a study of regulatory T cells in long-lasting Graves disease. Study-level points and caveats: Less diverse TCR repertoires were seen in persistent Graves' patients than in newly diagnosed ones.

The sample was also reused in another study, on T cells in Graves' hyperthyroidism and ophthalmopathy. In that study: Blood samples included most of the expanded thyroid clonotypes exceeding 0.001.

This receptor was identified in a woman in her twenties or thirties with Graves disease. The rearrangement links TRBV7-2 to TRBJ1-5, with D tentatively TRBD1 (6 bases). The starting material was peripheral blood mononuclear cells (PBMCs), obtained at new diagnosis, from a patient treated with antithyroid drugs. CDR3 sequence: CASSLKGGSGGRGAQPQHF. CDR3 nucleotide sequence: TGTGCCAGCAGCTTAAAGGGGGGTTCGGGGGGACGGGGCGCCCAGCCCCAGCATTTT.